The 15 T cell receptor beta chains below were found in one sample sequenced in a study of metastatic and nonmetastatic thyroid tumors. TCRdb re-called the PCR reads with MiXCR. The table shows roughly 40,000 clones, with roughly 17% occurring only once. Thyroid surgery was preceded by no treatment in any patient. Sequencing used blood. These receptors all stem from a male donor with papillary thyroid cancer or a benign thyroid nodule (not recorded which). Some clones in this sample may be carry-over from other donors' samples.

About this clone: This could be a read error, since a much larger clone is one nucleotide away. The chain uses TRBV20-1 and TRBJ1-6, with D possibly TRBD1 on 5 matching bases. The germline CDR1 and CDR2 sequences are DFQATT and SNEGSKA (reference sequence). The CDR3 contains 15 residues. V was pared by 8 bases and J by 8 bases, with 22 bases between. CDR3 in amino acids: CSFLEWGSGYSPLHF. The CDR3 DNA is TGCAGTTTCCTAGAGTGGGGGTCTGGTTATTCACCCCTCCACTTT.

By frequency in the sample, this clone is medium-sized. The chain employs TRBV12-3 or TRBV12-4 and TRBJ1-2; possible D gene TRBD1, 5 bases. The CDR3 has 13 amino acids. The V end lost 1 base, the J end lost 2 bases, and 5 bases lay between the germline ends. CDR3 in DNA: TGTGCCAGCAGTTTAGGACAGAACTATGGCTACACCTTC. Translation gives CASSLGQNYGYTF.

This clone was counted only a few times. The chain carries TRBV6-1 and TRBJ1-6; the D is unclear. The CDR3 length is 15 residues. Trimming stripped 4 bases from V and 7 bases from J, with 14 bases between. Germline CDR1 reads MNHNS; CDR2 reads SASEGT. CDR3 amino acids: CASSAGEGGNSPLHF. CDR3 sequence (DNA): TGTGCCAGCAGTGCCGGCGAAGGTGGGAATTCACCCCTCCACTTT.

In this sample, this clone turned up many times. The J gene is TRBJ2-2, the V gene TRBV11-2, with no clear D. This CDR3 is 13 amino acids long. Germline V gene sequence: CDR1 SGHAT, CDR2 FQNNGV. Trimming removed 3 bases at V and 6 bases at J, with 8 bases between. The CDR3 DNA is TGTGCCAGCAGCTTCCTGGGTCCCGGGGAGCTGTTTTTT. Its translation: CASSFLGPGELFF.

This chain connects TRBV20-1 to TRBJ2-5; D call uncertain. Trimming removed 3 bases at V and 2 bases at J, with 22 bases between. This CDR3 spans 17 amino acids. The germline gives CDR1 DFQATT, CDR2 SNEGSKA (reference sequence). Here the CDR3 DNA reads TGCAGTGCTAGGAGTGGTGGCCATCTGGGCCCTCAAGAGACCCAGTACTTC. Translated, it gives CSARSGGHLGPQETQYF.

This clone rates as medium-sized. The V and J genes are TRBV7-9 and TRBJ1-2; D is perhaps TRBD1 (5 bases). The V gene's germline CDR1 is SEHNR and CDR2 FQNEAQ (reference sequence). This CDR3 comprises 13 residues. Trimming pared 2 bases from V and 6 bases from J, leaving 10 bases between. The CDR3 DNA sequence: TGTGCCAGCAGCTTAATAAAAGGGGATGGCTACACCTTC. This translates into CASSLIKGDGYTF. Full variable domain (rest looked up from reference TRBV7-9 and TRBJ1-2): DTGVSQNPRHKITKRGQNVTFRCDPISEHNRLYWYRQTLGQGPEFLTYFQNEAQLEKSRLLSDRFSAERPKGSFSTLEIQRTEQGDSAMYLCASSLIKGDGYTFGSGTRLTVV.

V and J are TRBV11-2 and TRBJ2-7; D gene uncertain. The CDR3 totals 15 residues. Germline V gene data show CDR1 as SGHAT and CDR2 as FQNNGV. Trimming stripped 4 bases from V and 0 bases from J, with 13 bases between. CDR3 sequence: CASSSIITSSYEQYV. The CDR3 bases are TGTGCCAGCAGCTCCATCATTACAAGCTCCTACGAGCAGTACGTC.

This clone has ten or more counts. This chain connects TRBV2 to TRBJ2-1; 14 positions match TRBD2. Trimming took 6 bases from V and 3 from J; bases not matched to a gene: 10. This CDR3 has 18 residues. Germline V gives CDR1 SNHLY, CDR2 FYNNEI. CDR3 in amino acids: CASREVGTSGRNYNEQFF. CDR3 nucleotide sequence: TGTGCCAGCAGGGAGGTCGGGACTAGCGGGAGAAACTACAATGAGCAGTTCTTC.

The gene calls are TRBV10-3 and TRBJ2-7, with D tentatively TRBD1 (6 bases). V was pared by 0 bases and J by 5 bases, with 23 bases between. CDR3 length equals 18 residues. Germline loops: CDR1 ENHRY, CDR2 SYGVKD. CDR3 in amino acids: CAISESGVTGSSDHEQYF. The DNA of the CDR3 is TGTGCCATCAGTGAGTCCGGGGTCACAGGGAGTTCCGACCACGAGCAGTACTTC.

The chain links TRBV12-5 to TRBJ1-2; D remains ambiguous. The CDR3 is 13 residues long. Trimming stripped 10 bases from V and 8 bases from J, with 20 bases between. The germline CDR1 and CDR2 sequences are LGHNT and FRNRAP. This chain's CDR3 is CAIVLEGREGYTF. DNA for the CDR3: TGTGCTATTGTTTTAGAAGGGAGGGAGGGCTACACCTTC. Full variable domain (outside the CDR3, taken from reference TRBV12-5 and TRBJ1-2): DARVTQTPRHKVTEMGQEVTMRCQPILGHNTVFWYRQTMMQGLELLAYFRNRAPLDDSGMPKDRFSAEMPDATLATLKIQPSEPRDSAVYFCAIVLEGREGYTFGSGTRLTVV.

In the case of this clone: Since a much larger clone is just one base distant, this may be a read error. The chain is built from TRBV29-1 and TRBJ2-5; TRBD1 is a possible D gene (6 bases). This CDR3 region has 11 residues. Trimming stripped 4 bases from V and 4 bases from J, with 7 bases between. Looked up from germline, CDR1 is SQVTM and CDR2 is ANQGSEA. The CDR3 DNA reads TGCAGCGTTGGACAGGTAGAGACCCAGTACTTC. Residues: CSVGQVETQYF.

This clone has at least ten counts. The gene calls are TRBV11-2 and TRBJ2-1, with D unclear. The CDR3 is 16 amino acids. V dropped 4 bases and J dropped 5 bases, with 18 bases sitting between them. CDR1 SGHAT and CDR2 FQNNGV come from the germline V gene. The CDR3 sequence: CASSSYAGPGNNEQFF. The CDR3 DNA follows: TGTGCCAGCAGCTCTTACGCCGGGCCTGGAAACAATGAGCAGTTCTTC.

This clone has more than one count but fewer than ten. V usage is TRBV6-1 and J usage is TRBJ2-7; D perhaps matches TRBD1 (6 bases). The CDR3 sequence is 13 residues long. CDR1 is MNHNS and CDR2 is SASEGT in the germline V gene. V lost 3 bases to trimming and J lost 6 bases, with 12 bases between them. The CDR3 DNA is TGTGCCAGCAGTGATTGGACAGTCCCCGAGCAGTACTTC. This sequence encodes CASSDWTVPEQYF.

Regarding this clone: Since a much larger clone is just one base distant, this may be a read error. The chain combines TRBV6-1 with TRBJ1-4; TRBD1 matches 9 bases. The germline gives CDR1 MNHNS, CDR2 SASEGT. The CDR3 totals 14 residues. V trimming: 10 bases; J trimming: 3 bases; junction bases outside the gene matches: 6. CDR3 nucleotide sequence: TGTGCCATCGGGGGGGACAGGGCTAATGAAAAACTGTTTTTT. This codes for CAIGGDRANEKLFF.

This clone was recorded at least ten times. The chain joins TRBV12-3 or TRBV12-4 to TRBJ2-7; unclear D gene. This CDR3 is built from 14 residues. Trimming cost V 1 base and J 3 bases, with 10 bases left between them. DNA of the CDR3: TGTGCCAGCAGTTTAGTCCCAGATAACTACGAGCAGTACTTC. It is translated as CASSLVPDNYEQYF.